The entry below gives a single TCR beta chain sequence along with its context. These data come from a study of CD8+ T cells in alopecia areata. CDR3 length: 15 residues. Between the trimmed V and J ends, which lost 3 bases and 0 bases, there was a span of 8 bases. The germline CDR1 and CDR2 sequences are PRHDT and FYEKMQ (reference sequence). RNA was extracted and reverse transcribed into cDNA as the sequencing template. Assay: immunoSEQ multiplex PCR; the TCRdb copy retains only in-frame clones and omits some. The sample has fewer than 250,000 clones; 50% to 60% are singletons. The rearrangement links TRBV13 to TRBJ2-2, with D uncertain. This TCR came from a human donor with alopecia areata. Source: CD4+ T cells sorted from blood, taken at week 0. The chain's CDR3 is CASSFFASNTGELFF. The CDR3 nucleotides read TGTGCCAGCAGCTTCTTCGCCTCGAACACCGGGGAGCTGTTTTTT. The full variable domain, its missing parts supplied by reference TRBV13 and TRBJ2-2, is AAGVIQSPRHLIKEKRETATLKCYPIPRHDTVYWYQQGPGQDPQFLISFYEKMQSDKGSIPDRFSAQQFSDYHSELNMSSLELGDSALYFCASSFFASNTGELFFGEGSRLTVL.